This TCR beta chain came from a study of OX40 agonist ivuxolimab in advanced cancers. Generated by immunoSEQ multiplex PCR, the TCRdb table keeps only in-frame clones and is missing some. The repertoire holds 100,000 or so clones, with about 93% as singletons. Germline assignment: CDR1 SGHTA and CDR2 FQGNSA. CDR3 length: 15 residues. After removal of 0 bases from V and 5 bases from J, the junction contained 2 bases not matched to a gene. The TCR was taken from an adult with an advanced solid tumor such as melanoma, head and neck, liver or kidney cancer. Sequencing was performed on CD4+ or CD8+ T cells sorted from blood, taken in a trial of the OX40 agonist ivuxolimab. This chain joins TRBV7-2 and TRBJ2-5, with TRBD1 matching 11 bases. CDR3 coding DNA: TGTGCCAGCAGCTTAGCCCGGGACAGGGGGGAGACCCAGTACTTC. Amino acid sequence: CASSLARDRGETQYF. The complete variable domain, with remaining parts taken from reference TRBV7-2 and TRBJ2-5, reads GAGVSQSPSNKVTEKGKDVELRCDPISGHTALYWYRQSLGQGLEFLIYFQGNSAPDKSGLPSDRFSAERTGGSVSTLTIQRTQQEDSAVYLCASSLARDRGETQYFGPGTRLLVL.